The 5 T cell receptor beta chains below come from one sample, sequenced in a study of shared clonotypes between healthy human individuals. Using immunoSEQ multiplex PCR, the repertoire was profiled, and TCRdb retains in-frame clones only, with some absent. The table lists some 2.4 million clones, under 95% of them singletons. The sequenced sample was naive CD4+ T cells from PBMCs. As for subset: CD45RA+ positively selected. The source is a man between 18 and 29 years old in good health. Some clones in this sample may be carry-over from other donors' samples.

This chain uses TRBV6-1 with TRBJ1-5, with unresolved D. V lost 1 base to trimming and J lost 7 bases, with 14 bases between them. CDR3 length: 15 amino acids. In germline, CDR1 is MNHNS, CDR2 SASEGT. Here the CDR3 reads CASSEGSFGGQPQHF. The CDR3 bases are TGTGCCAGCAGTGAAGGGTCGTTCGGAGGACAGCCCCAGCATTTT.

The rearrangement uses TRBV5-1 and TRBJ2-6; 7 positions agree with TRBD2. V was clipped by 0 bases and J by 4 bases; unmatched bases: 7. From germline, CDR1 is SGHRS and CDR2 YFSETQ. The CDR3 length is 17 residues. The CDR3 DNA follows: TGCGCCAGCAGCTTGGTGGGGAGGGCGGCCGGGGCCAACGTCCTGACTTTC. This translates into CASSLVGRAAGANVLTF.

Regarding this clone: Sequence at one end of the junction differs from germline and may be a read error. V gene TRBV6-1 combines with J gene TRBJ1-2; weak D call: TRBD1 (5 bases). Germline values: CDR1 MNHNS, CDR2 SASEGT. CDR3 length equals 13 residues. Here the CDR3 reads CVSSEPDRAGYTF. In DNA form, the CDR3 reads TGTGTCAGCAGCGAACCAGACAGAGCTGGCTACACCTTC.

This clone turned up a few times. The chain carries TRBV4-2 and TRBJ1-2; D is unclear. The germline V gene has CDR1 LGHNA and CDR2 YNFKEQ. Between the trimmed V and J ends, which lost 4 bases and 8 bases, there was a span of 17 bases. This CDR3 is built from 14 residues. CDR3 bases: TGTGCCAGCAGCCGAAACCCCGCGGGAGGGGGCTACACCTTC. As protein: CASSRNPAGGGYTF.

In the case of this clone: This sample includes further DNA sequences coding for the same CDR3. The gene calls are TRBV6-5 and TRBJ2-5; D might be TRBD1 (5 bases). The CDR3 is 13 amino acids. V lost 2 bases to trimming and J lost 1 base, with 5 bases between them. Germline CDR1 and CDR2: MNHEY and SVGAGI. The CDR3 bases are TGTGCCAGCAGTTACGACAGCCAAGAGACCCAGTACTTC. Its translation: CASSYDSQETQYF.